A selection of T cell receptor beta chains follows, all from one sample in a study of blood T cell repertoires in COVID-19. The data were produced by immunoSEQ multiplex PCR, yet TCRdb's version contains in-frame clones alone and is incomplete. The repertoire includes around 380,000 clones, approximately 80% of them detected once, and 1.1% sits in the top ten. Sequencing used peripheral blood. These receptors all come from a human donor with acute or convalescent COVID-19. The donor label of this sample is uncertain. Each CDR3 is given with its conserved first and last residue. A D gene is named only where the DNA matches it firmly. Not every row has a clone size; where given, it reads once, few, many or a size class.

D gene	clone size	V gene	J gene	CDR3 protein	CDR3 DNA
TRBD1	NA	TRBV7-2	TRBJ1-1	CASSPRQGSNTEAFF	TGTGCCAGCAGCCCGAGACAGGGATCGAACACTGAAGCTTTCTTT
NA	NA	TRBV14	TRBJ2-3	CASSQGSARDTQYF	TGTGCCAGCAGCCAAGGTTCGGCGCGGGATACGCAGTATTTT
NA	NA	TRBV19	TRBJ2-2	CASSAFRSGENTGELFF	TGTGCCAGTAGTGCTTTCCGGTCGGGGGAGAACACCGGGGAGCTGTTTTTT
NA	once	TRBV30	TRBJ1-5	CAWSLGQNQPQHF	TGTGCCTGGAGTCTTGGACAGAATCAGCCCCAGCATTTT
TRBD1	NA	TRBV6-5	TRBJ2-7	CASSRAGGPEQYF	TGTGCCAGCAGTAGAGCAGGGGGCCCCGAGCAGTACTTC
NA	NA	TRBV4-2	TRBJ2-4	CASSQVQGGAKNIQYF	TGTGCCAGCAGCCAAGTACAGGGGGGGGCCAAAAACATTCAGTACTTC
TRBD2	NA	TRBV5-1	TRBJ2-3	CASSLDFAGGLADTQYF	TGCGCCAGCAGCTTGGATTTTGCGGGGGGCCTAGCAGATACGCAGTATTTT
TRBD2	NA	TRBV29-1	TRBJ2-3	CSGEELAGRSDTQYF	TGCAGCGGGGAAGAACTAGCGGGAAGATCAGATACGCAGTATTTT
TRBD2	once	TRBV6-6	TRBJ2-1	CASSRTRIDEQFF	TGTGCCAGCAGTCGGACTAGAATCGATGAGCAGTTCTTC
NA	NA	TRBV7-2	TRBJ2-3	CASSPPFGTQYF	TGTGCCAGCAGCCCCCCTTTCGGGACGCAGTATTTT
NA	few	TRBV27	TRBJ1-6	CASRDTLGSPLHF	TGTGCCAGCCGGGACACACTAGGGTCACCCCTCCACTTT
TRBD1	NA	TRBV19	TRBJ1-1	CASSAAGGRTNTEAFF	TGTGCCAGTAGTGCCGCAGGGGGCCGTACGAACACTGAAGCTTTCTTT
TRBD1	NA	TRBV5-1	TRBJ1-1	CASSQDRVGMNTEAFF	TGCGCCAGCAGCCAGGACAGGGTGGGGATGAACACTGAAGCTTTCTTT
TRBD2	few	TRBV5-6	TRBJ2-5	CASSISRLAGGVETQYF	TGTGCCAGCAGTATTTCCAGACTAGCGGGAGGGGTGGAGACCCAGTACTTC
NA	NA	TRBV28	TRBJ1-1	CASHPGRGEAFF	TGTGCCTCTCACCCCGGGCGGGGGGAAGCTTTCTTT
TRBD1	NA	TRBV7-2	TRBJ1-1	CASSLMGQLNTEAFF	TGTGCCAGCAGCTTAATGGGACAGCTGAACACTGAAGCTTTCTTT
TRBD1	NA	TRBV6-1	TRBJ1-4	CASSAGGQGAKGKLFF	TGTGCCAGCAGTGCCGGGGGCCAGGGGGCGAAGGGAAAACTGTTTTTT
TRBD1	NA	TRBV24-1	TRBJ1-5	CATSVVDRGRGQPQHF	TGTGCCACCAGTGTCGTTGACAGGGGGCGAGGGCAGCCCCAGCATTTT
TRBD2	NA	TRBV30	TRBJ2-5	CAWSGGLAGVGETQYF	TGTGCCTGGAGTGGCGGACTAGCGGGAGTCGGGGAGACCCAGTACTTC
NA	NA	TRBV30	TRBJ1-3	CAWMKAAGNTIYF	TGTGCCTGGATGAAGGCGGCTGGAAACACCATATATTTT
NA	once	TRBV10-3	TRBJ1-2	CAISGYTAGYGYTF	TGTGCCATCAGTGGTTATACCGCCGGCTATGGCTACACCTTC
NA	NA	TRBV12-1	TRBJ1-2	CASSFAQGTRNGYTF	NA
TRBD2	few	TRBV7-8	TRBJ2-7	CASTQTSGSYEQYF	TGTGCCAGCACCCAAACTAGCGGTTCCTACGAGCAGTACTTC
NA	NA	TRBV27	TRBJ1-1	CASRPRQSNTEAFF	TGTGCCAGCAGACCGAGACAGAGTAACACTGAAGCTTTCTTT
NA	NA	TRBV28	TRBJ2-3	CASSSAGAGTDTQYF	TGTGCCAGCAGCTCCGCGGGGGCGGGCACAGATACGCAGTATTTT
TRBD1	NA	TRBV5-1	TRBJ1-1	CASSAGTGTLNTEAFF	TGCGCCAGCAGCGCCGGGACAGGGACCCTAAACACTGAAGCTTTCTTT
TRBD1	NA	TRBV7-8	TRBJ2-1	CASSIRDRGKSYNEQFF	TGTGCCAGCAGCATCCGGGACAGGGGGAAATCCTACAATGAGCAGTTCTTC
NA	NA	TRBV5-6	TRBJ2-6	CASSDTASGANVLTF	TGTGCCAGCAGCGATACAGCCTCTGGGGCCAACGTCCTGACTTTC
NA	once	TRBV18	TRBJ1-4	CASSPWRVDEKLFF	TGTGCCAGCTCACCGTGGAGGGTCGATGAAAAACTGTTTTTT
NA	NA	TRBV15	TRBJ2-6	CATTTGSGANVLTF	TGTGCCACCACAACAGGGTCTGGGGCCAACGTCCTGACTTTC
NA	NA	TRBV5-1	TRBJ2-5	CASSKGGAGETQYF	TGCGCCAGCAGCAAAGGGGGGGCGGGCGAGACCCAGTACTTC
NA	NA	TRBV4-1	TRBJ1-5	CASSQVAGDSNQPQHF	TGCGCCAGCAGCCAAGTGGCCGGGGATAGCAATCAGCCCCAGCATTTT
NA	once	TRBV4-2	TRBJ2-7	CASSQGKGAGGEQYF	TGTGCCAGCAGCCAGGGTAAAGGAGCAGGAGGGGAGCAGTACTTC
TRBD1	NA	TRBV5-1	TRBJ1-5	CASSLIAGGGQPQHF	TGCGCCAGCAGCTTAATCGCAGGGGGCGGTCAGCCCCAGCATTTT
TRBD1	NA	TRBV5-1	TRBJ1-2	CASRVDPGQGSYGYTF	TGCGCCAGCAGAGTAGACCCGGGACAGGGGTCCTATGGCTACACCTTC
TRBD1	NA	TRBV7-9	TRBJ1-6	CASSSRDSYNSPLHF	TGTGCCAGCAGCTCCCGGGACAGTTATAATTCACCCCTCCACTTT
NA	NA	TRBV4-1	TRBJ1-5	CASSPPGVRPQHF	TGCGCCAGCAGCCCGCCCGGGGTACGGCCCCAGCATTTT
NA	NA	TRBV28	TRBJ1-2	CASSNDRTNYGYTF	TGTGCCAGCAGCAACGACAGAACTAACTATGGCTACACCTTC
TRBD2	few	TRBV7-8	TRBJ2-7	CASSSWGTSGEEQYF	TGTGCCAGCAGCTCCTGGGGGACTAGCGGGGAGGAGCAGTACTTC
TRBD2	NA	TRBV19	TRBJ2-1	CASQTSGGSYNEQFF	TGTGCCAGCCAAACTAGCGGCGGCTCCTACAATGAGCAGTTCTTC
TRBD1	NA	TRBV7-2	TRBJ1-5	CASSLTGVNQPQHF	TGTGCCAGCAGCTTAACAGGGGTAAATCAGCCCCAGCATTTT
TRBD2	NA	TRBV7-2	TRBJ2-7	CASSSFTAGGSYEQYF	TGTGCCAGCAGCTCATTCACCGCGGGAGGTTCTTACGAGCAGTACTTC
TRBD1	NA	TRBV7-9	TRBJ1-5	CASSLFGTDQPQHF	TGTGCCAGCAGCCTTTTTGGGACAGACCAGCCCCAGCATTTT
TRBD1	NA	TRBV2	TRBJ1-2	CASRDDRGYYGYTF	TGTGCCAGCAGGGACGACAGGGGATACTATGGCTACACCTTC
TRBD1	NA	TRBV28	TRBJ1-1	CASRSPWTGLEAFF	TGTGCCAGCAGGTCTCCTTGGACAGGCTTGGAAGCTTTCTTT
TRBD2	NA	TRBV27	TRBJ2-1	CASSPREAPLNEQFF	TGTGCCAGCAGTCCCCGGGAGGCCCCCCTAAATGAGCAGTTCTTC
NA	NA	TRBV5-1	TRBJ1-6	CASSLGSGQGGGSPLHF	TGCGCCAGCAGCTTGGGAAGCGGGCAGGGTGGGGGATCACCCCTCCACTTT
NA	NA	TRBV2	TRBJ1-2	CASSLLGQMDYGYTF	TGTGCCAGCAGCCTCCTCGGACAGATGGACTATGGCTACACCTTC
NA	NA	TRBV7-9	TRBJ2-3	CASSPTRRTSTDTQYF	TGTGCCAGCAGCCCCACCCGACGGACTAGCACAGATACGCAGTATTTT
TRBD2	few	TRBV10-1	TRBJ2-5	CASSVGSGGLQETQYF	TGCGCCAGCAGTGTTGGTAGCGGGGGCCTCCAAGAGACCCAGTACTTC
NA	NA	TRBV10-3	TRBJ1-1	CAISADTNTEAFF	TGTGCCATCAGTGCGGACACCAACACTGAAGCTTTCTTT
NA	NA	TRBV11-2	TRBJ1-5	CASSLAGPNQPQHF	TGTGCCAGCAGCTTAGCAGGGCCTAATCAGCCCCAGCATTTT
TRBD1	NA	TRBV3-1/TRBV3-2	TRBJ2-7	CASSQDMPGQVSYEQYF	TGTGCCAGCAGCCAAGACATGCCGGGACAGGTTTCCTACGAGCAGTACTTC
TRBD2	NA	TRBV19	TRBJ2-3	CASRRLAEQGTQYF	TGTGCCAGTCGCAGACTAGCGGAGCAGGGAACGCAGTATTTT
NA	NA	TRBV12-3/TRBV12-4	TRBJ1-4	CASSRQVGEKLFF	TGTGCCAGCAGCCGACAGGTCGGTGAAAAACTGTTTTTT
NA	NA	TRBV30	TRBJ1-1	CAWRANTEAFF	TGTGCCTGGAGGGCGAACACTGAAGCTTTCTTT
NA	once	TRBV18	TRBJ1-5	CASSPPPGNQPQHF	TGTGCCAGCTCACCACCTCCCGGGAATCAGCCCCAGCATTTT